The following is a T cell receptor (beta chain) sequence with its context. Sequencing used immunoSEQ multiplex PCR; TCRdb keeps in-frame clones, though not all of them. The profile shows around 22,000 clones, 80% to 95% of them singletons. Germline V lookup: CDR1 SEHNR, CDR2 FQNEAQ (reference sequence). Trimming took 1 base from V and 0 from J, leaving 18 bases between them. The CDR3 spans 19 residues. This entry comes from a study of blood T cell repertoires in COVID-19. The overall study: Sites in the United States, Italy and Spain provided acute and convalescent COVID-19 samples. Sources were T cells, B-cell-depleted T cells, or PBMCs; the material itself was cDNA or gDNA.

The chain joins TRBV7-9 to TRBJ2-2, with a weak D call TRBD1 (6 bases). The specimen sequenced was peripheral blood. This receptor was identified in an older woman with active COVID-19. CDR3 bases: TGTGCCAGCAGCTTAGGTTTCCGAGACAGGACAGCGAACACCGGGGAGCTGTTTTTT. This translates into CASSLGFRDRTANTGELFF. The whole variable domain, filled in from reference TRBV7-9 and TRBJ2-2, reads DTGVSQNPRHKITKRGQNVTFRCDPISEHNRLYWYRQTLGQGPEFLTYFQNEAQLEKSRLLSDRFSAERPKGSFSTLEIQRTEQGDSAMYLCASSLGFRDRTANTGELFFGEGSRLTVL.